The 32 T cell receptor beta chains below were found in one sample sequenced in a study of T cells in Graves' hyperthyroidism and ophthalmopathy. The CDR3 regions of TCR beta were amplified from RNA transcripts. First-round RT-PCR of the TCR CDR3 relied on the HTBI primer set. TCRdb reanalysed the multiplex PCR reads using MiXCR and keeps one entry per CDR3 protein. The sample comprises around 660,000 distinct CDR3 sequences, roughly 46% of which are singletons, and roughly 7.2% rests with the top ten. The sequenced sample was peripheral blood or thyroid tissue (not recorded which). Receptors originate from an adult man with Graves' disease, either hyperthyroidism or ophthalmopathy (not recorded which).

V gene TRBV25-1 combines with J gene TRBJ2-7, with D possibly being TRBD1 or TRBD2 (5 bases each). The CDR3 loop spans 15 amino acids. Germline assignment: CDR1 MGHDK and CDR2 SYGVNS. Deletions cut 3 bases from V and 2 bases from J, with 14 bases between. The CDR3 DNA follows: TGTGCCAGCAGTGATCGGGGCCGGTCCACCTACGAGCAGTACTTC. Residues: CASSDRGRSTYEQYF.

This clonotype was counted only a few times. The V call is TRBV5-1, the J call TRBJ2-7; TRBD1 matches at 9 bases. V gave up 7 bases and J gave up 2 bases; unmatched junction bases: 4. The germline CDR1 and CDR2 sequences are SGHRS and YFSETQ. CDR3 length: 13 amino acids. The CDR3 DNA is TGCGCCAGCTCCGGACAGGGGCCCTACGAGCAGTACTTC. This codes for CASSGQGPYEQYF.

This clonotype was seen repeatedly, ten times or more. The CDR3 nucleotides read TGCGCCAGCAGTTACAGGGGTGGGGGCAATCAGCCCCAGCATTTT. Encoded protein: CASSYRGGGNQPQHF. The rearrangement links TRBV10-2 to TRBJ1-5; TRBD1 matches 7 bases. The CDR3 totals 15 residues. Germline V CDR1 and CDR2: WSHSY, SAAADI. V lost 5 bases, J lost 2 bases, and 6 bases stayed unmatched.

A few counts support this clonotype. The chain has TRBV12-3 or TRBV12-4 and TRBJ2-7; 10 nucleotides align to TRBD2. The better agreement between TRBJ2-5 and the DNA end casts doubt on the J call. This CDR3 is built from 15 residues. CDR3 sequence: CASSWTSGFQETQYF. The CDR3 nucleotides are TGTGCCAGCAGTTGGACTAGCGGATTCCAAGAGACCCAGTACTTC.

This clonotype was counted a few times. The V and J genes are TRBV11-2 and TRBJ1-4; tentative D call: TRBD1 (6 bases). CDR1 and CDR2 from the germline V gene are SGHAT and FQNNGV. Trimming removed 9 bases at V and 0 bases at J, with 14 bases between. This CDR3 comprises 15 residues. CDR3 sequence: CASIPRDTTNEKLFF. The CDR3 DNA follows: TGTGCCAGTATACCCCGGGACACAACTAATGAAAAACTGTTTTTT.

This clonotype turned up a few times. The rearrangement joins TRBV6-5 to TRBJ2-7; 10 nucleotides agree with TRBD2. The germline V gene encodes CDR1 MNHEY and CDR2 SVGAGI. The CDR3 runs to 13 residues. Trimming at V came to 11 bases and at J to 0 bases, leaving 4 bases not matched to a gene. CDR3 DNA: TGTGCCGTAGCGGGAGGCCCCTCCTACGAGCAGTACTTC. Translation: CAVAGGPSYEQYF.

This sequence joins TRBV12-3 or TRBV12-4 and TRBJ1-5; D call uncertain. The CDR3 spans 14 residues. The V end lost 6 bases, the J end lost 7 bases, and 16 bases lay between the germline ends. The chain's CDR3 is CASSTTPLGQPQHF. DNA of the CDR3: TGTGCCAGCAGCACCACCCCTCTCGGGCAGCCCCAGCATTTT.

This clonotype came up a few times. The J gene is TRBJ1-1, the V gene TRBV7-9, with 7 bases that match TRBD1. In germline, CDR1 is SEHNR, CDR2 FQNEAQ (reference sequence). The CDR3 length is 16 residues. The V segment lost 7 bases and the J segment 3 bases; nucleotides outside the gene matches: 14. CDR3 loop: CASTRGTAPGDTEAFF. CDR3 in DNA: TGTGCCAGCACCAGAGGGACAGCCCCCGGTGACACTGAAGCTTTCTTT.

A remark on this clonotype: A much larger clone lies a single base off, so this may be a read error. The genes are TRBV7-9 and TRBJ1-5, with TRBD1 matching 7 bases. The CDR3 spans 15 residues. Unmatched junction bases numbered 4, after V lost 5 bases and J lost 0 bases. The germline V gene encodes CDR1 SEHNR and CDR2 FQNEAQ (reference sequence). The CDR3 reads CASSQDRDSNQPQHF. In DNA, the CDR3 is TGTGCCAGCAGCCAAGACAGGGATAGCAATCAGCCCCAGCATTTT. The variable domain in full, with the rest retrieved from reference TRBV7-9 and TRBJ1-5, is DTGVSQNPRHKITKRGQNVTFRCDPISEHNRLYWYRQTLGQGPEFLTYFQNEAQLEKSRLLSDRFSAERPKGSFSTLEIQRTEQGDSAMYLCASSQDRDSNQPQHFGDGTRLSIL.

V usage is TRBV15 and J usage is TRBJ1-2, with D maybe TRBD1 (5 bases). Germline assignment: CDR1 LNHNV and CDR2 YYDKDF (reference sequence). Trimming pared 5 bases from V and 6 bases from J, leaving 7 bases between. The CDR3 extends over 11 amino acids. CDR3 protein: CATSVGHGYTF. The CDR3 DNA reads TGTGCCACCAGCGTGGGGCATGGCTACACCTTC.

The chain uses TRBV7-9 and TRBJ2-7; tentative D call: TRBD1 (6 bases). CDR1 is SEHNR and CDR2 is FQNEAQ in the germline V gene (reference sequence). V lost 4 bases and J 3 bases, leaving 25 bases between the germline ends. The CDR3 length is 18 residues. The CDR3 loop is CASSSKRDIWDLVYEQYF. The CDR3 nucleotides are TGTGCCAGCAGCTCAAAACGGGACATCTGGGACCTAGTCTACGAGCAGTACTTC.

V and J are TRBV15 and TRBJ1-2; D not certain. The V gene lost 0 bases and the J gene lost 4 bases, with 18 bases spanning the gap. The CDR3 totals 17 residues. Germline CDR1 and CDR2: LNHNV and YYDKDF (reference sequence). CDR3 nucleotides: TGTGCCACCAGCAGAGATCCGGTGGAGGGTCTAACCTATGGCTACACCTTC. It specifies CATSRDPVEGLTYGYTF.

This rearrangement joins TRBV7-9 to TRBJ1-2, with D possibly matching TRBD1 (6 bases). V was shortened by 3 bases and J by 2 bases, with 25 bases between the two germline ends. The CDR3 is 19 residues long. Germline V gene sequence: CDR1 SEHNR, CDR2 FQNEAQ (reference sequence). CDR3 region: CASSFTSAGVGNQNYGYTF. DNA of the CDR3: TGTGCCAGCAGCTTTACATCAGCAGGGGTGGGTAATCAGAACTATGGCTACACCTTC.

This clonotype was seen only a few times. The chain couples TRBV7-2 to TRBJ2-7; 7 nucleotides align to TRBD1. The length of the CDR3 is 11 residues. From germline, CDR1 is SGHTA and CDR2 FQGNSA. DNA of the CDR3: TGTGCCAGCAGCTTAGCGGGACAGAGTTTCGTC. Translated: CASSLAGQSFV.

The genes are TRBV12-3 or TRBV12-4 and TRBJ1-2; tentatively, D is TRBD1 (5 bases). Trimming shortened V by 6 bases and J by 8 bases, and 16 bases separated the two germline ends. This CDR3 has 13 amino acids. The CDR3 reads CASRPGRPGGYTF. CDR3 bases: TGTGCCAGCAGACCGGGACGGCCCGGGGGCTACACCTTC.

This clonotype was seen many times. The CDR3 bases are TGTGCCAGCAGCCCCATTACCCTCTATGGCTACACCTTC. It codes for CASSPITLYGYTF. The V and J genes are TRBV7-9 and TRBJ1-2; D call uncertain. The CDR3 is made up of 13 amino acids. V lost 5 bases and J lost 4, with 11 bases in between. Germline V lookup: CDR1 SEHNR, CDR2 FQNEAQ (reference sequence).

The chain is built from TRBV19 and TRBJ2-6; D is unclear. The length of the CDR3 is 12 residues. V shed 7 bases and J shed 4 bases, with 5 bases lying between them. Germline V gene data show CDR1 as LNHDA and CDR2 as SQIVND (reference sequence). In DNA form, the CDR3 reads TGTGCCAGTAACGACGGGGCCAACGTCCTGACTTTC. It is translated as CASNDGANVLTF.

This chain connects TRBV7-9 to TRBJ2-2; 9 positions agree with TRBD1. Germline trimming cut 5 bases from V and 2 bases from J; bases unmatched to any gene: 6. CDR3 size: 16 residues. Per germline, CDR1 SEHNR and CDR2 FQNEAQ (reference sequence). The CDR3 region has the DNA TGTGCCAGCAGCACACCGGGACAGGGAAACACCGGGGAGCTGTTTTTT. Translated, it gives CASSTPGQGNTGELFF.

The chain combines TRBV11-2 with TRBJ1-4; 8 nucleotides agree with TRBD1. Per the germline V gene, CDR1 is SGHAT and CDR2 is FQNNGV. The CDR3 totals 17 residues. J gave up 9 bases and V 3 bases, and 15 bases lay outside the gene matches. As DNA, the CDR3 is TGTGCCAGCAGCTTCCCAACGCTGACAGGGGAATATAAAAAACTGTTTTTT. Its translation: CASSFPTLTGEYKKLFF.

This chain connects TRBV20-1 to TRBJ2-5, with 7 bases matching TRBD1. With V trimmed by 3 bases and J by 5 bases, 3 bases remained unmatched. In germline, CDR1 is DFQATT, CDR2 SNEGSKA (reference sequence). This CDR3 has 12 amino acids. The CDR3 DNA is TGCAGTGCTAGCGAACAGGGGGAGACCCAGTACTTC. As protein: CSASEQGETQYF.

A note on this clonotype: A junction end diverges from the germline sequence, so it may reflect a read error. The rearrangement joins TRBV24-1 to TRBJ1-1; no clear D. Germline V CDR1 and CDR2: KGHDR, SFDVKD. This CDR3 has 16 residues. The CDR3 nucleotides are TGTGCCGCCAGCAGCTTTATTGCCAACCTGAACACTGAAGCTTTCTTT. This encodes CAASSFIANLNTEAFF.

This clonotype was recorded many times. V is TRBV2 and J is TRBJ2-7; D remains unclear. The V gene's germline CDR1 is SNHLY and CDR2 FYNNEI. Trimming took off 6 bases at V and 3 bases at J, with 9 bases between the two ends. This CDR3 is built from 12 residues. The CDR3 DNA reads as TGTGCCAGCAGGGGCAGCATCTACGAGCAGTACTTC. It specifies CASRGSIYEQYF.

Many counts were recorded for this clonotype. This chain links TRBV10-3 with TRBJ1-6; D not resolved. Germline CDR1 ENHRY, CDR2 SYGVKD. V gave up 1 base and J gave up 5 bases, with 12 bases separating them. The CDR3 sequence is 16 residues long. CDR3: CAISEWEVRNNSPLHF. Written as DNA, the CDR3 is TGTGCCATCAGTGAGTGGGAGGTTCGAAATAATTCACCCCTCCACTTT.

The chain carries TRBV25-1 and TRBJ1-4; TRBD1 might be the D (5 bases). V gave up 1 base and J gave up 0 bases, with 12 bases separating them. Germline V gives CDR1 MGHDK, CDR2 SYGVNS. The CDR3 spans 17 residues. DNA for the CDR3: TGTGCCAGCAGTGAATGGGGGGGGGGGGCAACTAATGAAAAACTGTTTTTT. It is translated as CASSEWGGGATNEKLFF.

The chain uses TRBV6-1 and TRBJ2-7; D may match TRBD1 or TRBD2 (5 bases each). Per germline, CDR1 MNHNS and CDR2 SASEGT. The CDR3 contains 12 residues. V was trimmed by 9 bases and J by 6 bases, leaving 15 bases between them. The CDR3 DNA follows: TGTGCCAGTGATCGGGCAGGGAGCGAGCAGTACTTC. Its protein product is CASDRAGSEQYF.

This clonotype was recorded many times. The V and J genes are TRBV19 and TRBJ1-2; perhaps TRBD1 as D (6 bases). Deletions cut 5 bases from V and 8 bases from J, with 18 bases between. Germline loops: CDR1 LNHDA, CDR2 SQIVND (reference sequence). The length of the CDR3 is 14 residues. CDR3 nucleotides: TGTGCCAGTAGTGTGCGATCCGGGGACAAGGGCTACACCTTC. This sequence encodes CASSVRSGDKGYTF.

This clonotype was counted a few times. The chain employs TRBV6-6 and TRBJ1-2; tentatively, D is TRBD1 (5 bases). Trimming shortened V by 7 bases and J by 5 bases, and 14 bases separated the two germline ends. Germline assignment: CDR1 MNHNY and CDR2 SVGAGI (reference sequence). This CDR3 has 13 amino acids. The CDR3 is CASNRGTGYGYTF. CDR3 DNA sequence: TGTGCCAGCAATCGCGGGACGGGTTATGGCTACACCTTC.

The rearrangement links TRBV12-3 or TRBV12-4 to TRBJ2-7; D gene unclear. V dropped 2 bases and J dropped 2 bases, with 10 bases sitting between them. The CDR3 runs to 14 residues. The DNA for the CDR3 is TGTGCCAGCAGTTTAAGTGGGCCGACCTACGAGCAGTACTTC. Translation: CASSLSGPTYEQYF.

This clonotype was seen many times. The J gene is TRBJ1-5, the V gene TRBV12-3 or TRBV12-4; D ambiguous. This CDR3 contains 14 residues. Trimming shortened V by 5 bases and J by 5 bases, and 13 bases separated the two germline ends. The CDR3 spells CASSPGRYHQPQHF. In DNA, the CDR3 is TGTGCCAGCAGTCCCGGGCGGTACCATCAGCCCCAGCATTTT.

The table lists this clonotype with a few counts. The rearrangement uses TRBV13 and TRBJ1-2; D is unresolved. The V end lost 4 bases, the J end lost 10 bases, and 25 bases lay between the germline ends. The CDR3 runs to 16 residues. CDR1 and CDR2 from the germline V gene are PRHDT and FYEKMQ (reference sequence). For the CDR3, the DNA is TGTGCCAGCAGCTCGGGCCTTTCCCCGAATCCGGCCATCTACACCTTC. Translated: CASSSGLSPNPAIYTF.

This clonotype was detected a few times. V gene TRBV6-5 combines with J gene TRBJ2-7; D possibly matches TRBD1 or TRBD2 (5 bases each). CDR3 length: 15 amino acids. Germline CDR1 reads MNHEY; CDR2 reads SVGAGI. Between the trimmed V and J ends, which lost 1 base and 1 base, there was a span of 11 bases. The CDR3 sequence is CASSYLGTGSYEQYF. CDR3 in DNA: TGTGCCAGCAGTTACTTAGGGACCGGGTCCTACGAGCAGTACTTC.

The J gene is TRBJ1-5, the V gene TRBV2; D remains ambiguous. There are 12 residues in the CDR3. Germline V gene lookup returns CDR1 SNHLY and CDR2 FYNNEI. The V end lost 6 bases, the J end lost 15 bases, and 18 bases lay between the germline ends. The CDR3 region has the DNA TGTGCCAGCAGGGCCGGGAGGACCTCAGGGCATTTT. Protein product: CASRAGRTSGHF.